This T cell receptor (beta chain) came from a study of blood T cells in healthy people across ages. Study summary: Per two T cells, about one barcoded beta molecule was captured through template switching.

Primers used in a second PCR of roughly 6 to 11 cycles were a sample-barcoded 5' primer and a J-beta primer mix. Each CDR3 protein is one row after TCRdb ran MiXCR on the 5' RACE reads. The sample has approximately 760,000 distinct CDR3 sequences, roughly 25% seen once. Remarks on this clonotype: Its antigen remains unknown.

Study-wide findings and caveats: A strong correlation was found between TCR beta diversity and the percentage of naive T cells.

In each sample, at least 6 million PBMCs were isolated. The CDR3 contains 12 residues. Germline CDR1 and CDR2: MDHEN and SYDVKM. V gave up 6 bases and J gave up 15 bases; unmatched junction bases: 10. This sample also appeared in a second study, on T cells of mothers and their children. Turning to that study: Biologically related mothers and children overlapped slightly more than unrelated pairs, a non-significant difference.

Input material: blood. This chain links TRBV28 with TRBJ2-1; TRBD2 aligns across 8 bases. The sequence came from a boy younger than 18 in good health. CDR3 protein: CASRRTSGEPFF. As DNA, the CDR3 is TGTGCCAGCAGGCGCACTAGCGGTGAACCGTTCTTC.